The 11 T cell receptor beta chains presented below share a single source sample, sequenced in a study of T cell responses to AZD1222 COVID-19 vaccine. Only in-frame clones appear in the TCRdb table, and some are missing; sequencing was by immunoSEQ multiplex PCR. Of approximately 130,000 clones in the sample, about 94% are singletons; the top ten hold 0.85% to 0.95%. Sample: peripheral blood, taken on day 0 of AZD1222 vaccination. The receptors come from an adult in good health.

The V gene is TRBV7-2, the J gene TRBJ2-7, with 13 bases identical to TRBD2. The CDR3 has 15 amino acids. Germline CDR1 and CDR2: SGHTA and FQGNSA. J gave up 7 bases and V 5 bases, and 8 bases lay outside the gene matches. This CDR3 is CASSLTSGGAYEQYF. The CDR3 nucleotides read TGTGCCAGCAGCCTCACTAGCGGGGGGGCTTATGAGCAGTACTTC. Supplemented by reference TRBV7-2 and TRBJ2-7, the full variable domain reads GAGVSQSPSNKVTEKGKDVELRCDPISGHTALYWYRQSLGQGLEFLIYFQGNSAPDKSGLPSDRFSAERTGGSVSTLTIQRTQQEDSAVYLCASSLTSGGAYEQYFGPGTRLTVT.

CDR3 protein: CASSFGDTQYF. The CDR3 region has the DNA TGTGCCAGCAGCTTTGGTGATACGCAGTATTTT. The chain recombines TRBV5-6 with TRBJ2-3; D not resolved. This CDR3 is built from 11 residues. The ends were cut back, 2 bases at V and 6 bases at J, with 4 bases in the middle. Germline values: CDR1 SGHDT, CDR2 YYEEEE.

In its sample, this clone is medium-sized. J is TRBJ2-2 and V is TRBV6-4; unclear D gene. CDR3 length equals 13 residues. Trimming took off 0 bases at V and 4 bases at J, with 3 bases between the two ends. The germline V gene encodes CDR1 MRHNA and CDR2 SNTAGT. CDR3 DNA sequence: TGTGCCAGCAGTGACTCGAGCACCGGGGAGCTGTTTTTT. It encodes CASSDSSTGELFF.

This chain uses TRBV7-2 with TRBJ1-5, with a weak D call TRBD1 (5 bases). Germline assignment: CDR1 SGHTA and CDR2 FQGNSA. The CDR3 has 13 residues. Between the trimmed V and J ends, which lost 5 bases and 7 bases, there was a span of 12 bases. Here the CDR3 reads CASSRRGPQPQHF. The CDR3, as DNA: TGTGCCAGCAGCCGTAGGGGCCCACAGCCCCAGCATTTT.

The CDR3, as DNA: TGCAGCGCGACAGGGAACTATGGCTACACCTTC. Translated: CSATGNYGYTF. The chain links TRBV29-1 to TRBJ1-2; 7 bases match TRBD1. Per germline, CDR1 SQVTM and CDR2 ANQGSEA. The CDR3 is made up of 11 amino acids. V lost 7 bases to trimming and J lost 2 bases; unmatched junction nucleotides: 1.

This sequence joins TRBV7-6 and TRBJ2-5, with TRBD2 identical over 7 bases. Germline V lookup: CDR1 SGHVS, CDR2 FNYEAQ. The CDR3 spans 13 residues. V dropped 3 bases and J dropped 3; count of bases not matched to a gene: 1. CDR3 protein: CASSFAGEETQYF. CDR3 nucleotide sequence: TGTGCCAGCAGCTTTGCGGGGGAAGAGACCCAGTACTTC.

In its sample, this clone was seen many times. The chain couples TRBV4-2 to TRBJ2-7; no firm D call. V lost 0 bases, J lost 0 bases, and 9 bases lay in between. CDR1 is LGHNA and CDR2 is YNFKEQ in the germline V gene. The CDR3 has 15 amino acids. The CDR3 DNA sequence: TGTGCCAGCAGCCAAGAATGGGCCGACTCCTACGAGCAGTACTTC. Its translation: CASSQEWADSYEQYF.

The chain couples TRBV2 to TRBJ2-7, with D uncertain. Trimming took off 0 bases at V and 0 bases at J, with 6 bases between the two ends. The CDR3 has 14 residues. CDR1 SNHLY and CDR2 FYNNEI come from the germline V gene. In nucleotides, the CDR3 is TGTGCCAGCAGTGAAGCGGGATTCTCCTACGAGCAGTACTTC. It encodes CASSEAGFSYEQYF.

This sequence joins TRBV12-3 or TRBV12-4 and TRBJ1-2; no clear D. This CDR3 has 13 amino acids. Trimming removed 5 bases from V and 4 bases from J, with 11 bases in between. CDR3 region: CASSTRILYGYTF. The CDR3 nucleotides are TGTGCCAGCAGTACCAGGATCCTCTATGGCTACACCTTC.

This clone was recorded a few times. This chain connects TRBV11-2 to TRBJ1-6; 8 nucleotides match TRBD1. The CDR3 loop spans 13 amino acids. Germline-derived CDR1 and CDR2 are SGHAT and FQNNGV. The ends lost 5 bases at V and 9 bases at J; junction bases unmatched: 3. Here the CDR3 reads CASSKDRASPLHF. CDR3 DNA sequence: TGTGCCAGCAGCAAGGACAGGGCTTCACCCCTCCACTTT. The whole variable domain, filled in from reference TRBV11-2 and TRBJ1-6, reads EAGVAQSPRYKIIEKRQSVAFWCNPISGHATLYWYQQILGQGPKLLIQFQNNGVVDDSQLPKDRFSAERLKGVDSTLKIQPAKLEDSAVYLCASSKDRASPLHFGNGTRLTVT.

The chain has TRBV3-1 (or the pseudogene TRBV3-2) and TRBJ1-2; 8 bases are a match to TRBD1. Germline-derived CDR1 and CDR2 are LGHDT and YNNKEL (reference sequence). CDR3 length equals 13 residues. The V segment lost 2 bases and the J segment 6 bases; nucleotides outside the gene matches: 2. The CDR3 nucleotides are TGTGCCAGCAGCCAACCAGGGGGCGATGGCTACACCTTC. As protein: CASSQPGGDGYTF.